The 5 T cell receptor beta chains in this list originate from one sample, sequenced in a study of blood T cell repertoires in COVID-19. Data came from immunoSEQ multiplex PCR; TCRdb stores just in-frame clones and leaves some out. The data hold 150,000 to 200,000 clones, with around 86% observed a single time. Sequencing was carried out using peripheral blood. The receptors were sampled from a man in his 60s with acute or convalescent COVID-19.

A single count supports this clone. This same CDR3 is encoded by further DNA sequences in the sample. The rearrangement joins TRBV28 to TRBJ1-2, with 9 bases lining up with TRBD1. Germline CDR1 reads MDHEN; CDR2 reads SYDVKM. The CDR3 extends over 14 amino acids. With 2 bases clipped from V and 4 bases from J, the junction kept 2 bases outside the gene matches. The CDR3 DNA sequence: TGTGCCAGCAGTTTAGACAGGGGGGGCTATGGCTACACCTTC. Residues: CASSLDRGGYGYTF.

The rearrangement joins TRBV27 to TRBJ2-2, with 14 bases matching TRBD2. The J segment lost 4 bases and the V segment lost 5 bases, leaving 6 bases of the junction unmatched. This CDR3 comprises 17 residues. CDR1 is MNHEY, CDR2 SMNVEV, per germline (reference sequence). CDR3 protein: CASSPTSGRVGTGELFF. The CDR3, as DNA: TGTGCCAGCAGTCCGACTAGCGGGAGGGTGGGCACCGGGGAGCTGTTTTTT.

Concerning this clone itself: This sample includes further DNA sequences coding for the same CDR3. The CDR3 DNA reads TGTGCCAGCAGTTTCCCAGGGGACTATGGCTACACCTTC. It codes for CASSFPGDYGYTF. The chain has TRBV28 and TRBJ1-2; a weak D match, TRBD1 (6 bases). V was shortened by 3 bases and J by 3 bases, with 8 bases between the two germline ends. The CDR3 is 13 residues long. From germline, CDR1 is MDHEN and CDR2 SYDVKM.

This chain joins TRBV10-3 and TRBJ1-6, with a tentative D call TRBD1 (6 bases). With 3 bases removed from V and 7 bases from J, the gap between germline ends came to 7 bases. Germline V lookup: CDR1 ENHRY, CDR2 SYGVKD. The CDR3 runs 13 residues. As DNA, the CDR3 is TGTGCCATCAGTGATGACAGGAATTCACCCCTCCACTTT. Translation: CAISDDRNSPLHF.

This clone was counted once. The chain couples TRBV6-5 to TRBJ2-7, with TRBD2 matching over 7 bases. Germline V gene data show CDR1 as MNHEY and CDR2 as SVGAGI. The J segment lost 2 bases and the V segment lost 4 bases, leaving 8 bases of the junction unmatched. The CDR3 is 15 residues long. The CDR3 here is CASSSGASGTYEQYF. The CDR3, as DNA: TGTGCCAGCAGTTCCGGAGCTAGCGGTACCTACGAGCAGTACTTC.